Below are 29 T cell receptor beta chains sequenced from a single sample in a study of CD8+CD57+ T cells in acquired aplastic anemia. TCR beta VDJ and CDR3 profiling used genomic DNA as template. TCRdb reprocessed the reads via MiXCR and lists one record per CDR3 protein. Here the sample spans fewer than 150,000 distinct CDR3 sequences, 48% being singletons. The specimen was sorted CD4+, CD8+, or CD8+CD57+ T cells (not recorded which) from PBMCs. Source of these receptors: a human donor in good health, serving as a control.

The genes are TRBV5-1 and TRBJ1-2; 10 nucleotides agree with TRBD1. CDR1 is SGHRS and CDR2 is YFSETQ in the germline V gene. The CDR3 contains 14 residues. Trimming at V came to 2 bases and at J to 5 bases, leaving 3 bases not matched to a gene. The chain's CDR3 is CASSFRQGAYGYTF. CDR3 coding DNA: TGCGCCAGCAGCTTTAGACAGGGGGCTTATGGCTACACCTTC.

This clonotype came up many times. The chain couples TRBV2 to TRBJ1-2, with D possibly matching TRBD1 (5 bases). This CDR3 contains 17 residues. Germline values: CDR1 SNHLY, CDR2 FYNNEI. V shed 0 bases and J shed 0 bases, with 14 bases lying between them. CDR3 nucleotide sequence: TGTGCCAGCAGTGAAGCGCTGATCCAAGGGGCTAACTATGGCTACACCTTC. Its translation: CASSEALIQGANYGYTF.

Note on this clonotype: This sequence is one base from a far larger clone and is likely a read error. The chain carries TRBV5-1 and TRBJ2-1, with 11 positions matching TRBD2. The CDR3 runs 15 residues. From germline, CDR1 is SGHRS and CDR2 YFSETQ. This CDR3 reads CAGSLLAGGYNEQFF. The CDR3, as DNA: TGCGCCGGCAGCTTGCTAGCGGGGGGCTACAATGAGCAGTTCTTC.

The rearrangement joins TRBV19 to TRBJ1-6; 7 bases agree with TRBD1. The CDR3 extends over 14 amino acids. Germline V gives CDR1 LNHDA, CDR2 SQIVND (reference sequence). The ends lost 2 bases at V and 10 bases at J; junction bases unmatched: 5. The CDR3 DNA follows: TGTGCCAGTAGTATAACAGGGGAGCTCTCACCCCTCCACTTT. Translation: CASSITGELSPLHF.

The rearrangement links TRBV2 to TRBJ2-5; 14 bases are a match to TRBD2. This CDR3 is built from 14 residues. The germline CDR1 and CDR2 sequences are SNHLY and FYNNEI. V shed 6 bases, J shed 5 bases, and the junction held 2 bases outside the gene matches. The chain's CDR3 is CASRTSGGAETQYF. The CDR3, as DNA: TGTGCCAGCAGGACTAGCGGGGGGGCGGAGACCCAGTACTTC.

In its sample, this clonotype was seen many times. The chain couples TRBV2 to TRBJ1-2; D is possibly TRBD1 (5 bases). CDR3 length equals 12 residues. Deletions cut 8 bases from V and 3 bases from J, with 10 bases between. Germline CDR1 reads SNHLY; CDR2 reads FYNNEI. The DNA of the CDR3 is TGTGCCAGCGGGAGGGACGACTATGGCTACACCTTC. Its protein product is CASGRDDYGYTF.

This clonotype appeared many times. The germline gene is not matched at one end of the junction; a read error may be the cause. The chain recombines TRBV5-8 with TRBJ1-5; D is unclear. The V gene's germline CDR1 is SGHTS and CDR2 YDEGEE. The CDR3 is 15 residues long. The CDR3 coding sequence is TGCGCCAGCAGCTTGGAGGGATATAGCAATCAGCCCCAGCATTTT. It codes for CASSLEGYSNQPQHF. Using reference TRBV5-8 and TRBJ1-5 for the parts outside the CDR3, the full variable domain is EAGVTQSPTHLIKTRGQQATLRCSPISGHTSVYWYQQALGLGLQFLLWYDEGEERNRGNFPPRFSGRQFPNYSSELNVNALELEDSALYLCASSLEGYSNQPQHFGDGTRLSIL.

This clonotype was recorded at least ten times. The CDR3 DNA is TGTGCCAGCTCACCAGTAACCTACGAGCAGTACTTC. Translated: CASSPVTYEQYF. The V gene is TRBV18, the J gene TRBJ2-7; D unresolved. Per the germline V gene, CDR1 is KGHSH and CDR2 is LQKENI. The CDR3 spans 12 residues. V was cut by 2 bases and J by 2 bases, with 4 bases left in between. The whole variable domain, remainder taken from reference TRBV18 and TRBJ2-7, is NAGVMQNPRHLVRRRGQEARLRCSPMKGHSHVYWYRQLPEEGLKFMVYLQKENIIDESGMPKERFSAEFPKEGPSILRIQQVVRGDSAAYFCASSPVTYEQYFGPGTRLTVT.

Remarks on this clonotype: Here the CDR3 omits its conserved ending phenylalanine or tryptophan, so a read error is the likely source. This chain links TRBV11-2 with TRBJ2-7; 8 bases map to TRBD1. The CDR3 has 17 residues. The V segment lost 6 bases and the J segment 0 bases; nucleotides outside the gene matches: 13. Germline CDR1 and CDR2: SGHAT and FQNNGV. The CDR3 is CASSDLAGTGDSYEQYS. The CDR3 DNA is TGTGCCAGCAGTGATTTGGCCGGGACAGGTGACTCCTACGAGCAGTACTCC.

Only a few counts were recorded for this clonotype. J is TRBJ2-1 and V is TRBV19; 11 bases line up with TRBD2. V lost 5 bases and J lost 6; bases outside the gene matches: 3. From germline, CDR1 is LNHDA and CDR2 SQIVND (reference sequence). The CDR3 spans 14 residues. CDR3 protein: CASSRTSGLNEQFF. CDR3 in DNA: TGTGCCAGTAGTCGGACTAGCGGGCTCAATGAGCAGTTCTTC. Full variable domain (rest looked up from reference TRBV19 and TRBJ2-1): DGGITQSPKYLFRKEGQNVTLSCEQNLNHDAMYWYRQDPGQGLRLIYYSQIVNDFQKGDIAEGYSVSREKKESFPLTVTSAQKNPTAFYLCASSRTSGLNEQFFGPGTRLTVL.

To note about this clonotype: One junction end disagrees with the germline gene, perhaps due to a read error. The chain's CDR3 is CAGSQEARQGNNSPLHF. The CDR3 DNA reads TGTGCCGGCAGCCAAGAAGCGCGACAGGGGAATAATTCACCCCTCCACTTT. This chain connects TRBV4-2 to TRBJ1-6; 8 bases line up with TRBD1. CDR3 size: 17 residues. Germline lookup yields CDR1 LGHNA and CDR2 YNFKEQ.

The sample holds many counts of this clonotype. The V gene is TRBV28, the J gene TRBJ1-1; tentatively, D is TRBD1 (5 bases). The germline V and J ends were trimmed by 7 bases and 4 bases, with 19 bases remaining between them. In germline, CDR1 is MDHEN, CDR2 SYDVKM. The length of the CDR3 is 15 residues. This CDR3 is CASTPGTRSGTEAFF. The CDR3 nucleotides are TGTGCCAGCACCCCTGGGACGAGGAGCGGCACTGAAGCTTTCTTT.

This clonotype was found many times. The chain has TRBV20-1 and TRBJ1-4, with D possibly being TRBD1 (6 bases). Germline values: CDR1 DFQATT, CDR2 SNEGSKA (reference sequence). CDR3 size: 15 residues. Trimming removed 0 bases from V and 4 bases from J, with 12 bases in between. The CDR3 is CSARDRGAGNEKLFF. As DNA, the CDR3 is TGCAGTGCTAGAGATCGGGGGGCTGGTAATGAAAAACTGTTTTTT.

The V and J genes are TRBV2 and TRBJ2-3, with 7 positions matching TRBD2. This CDR3 spans 12 amino acids. V dropped 9 bases and J dropped 3; count of bases not matched to a gene: 3. Germline CDR1 is SNHLY and CDR2 is FYNNEI. The CDR3 is CARQRGTDTQYF. The CDR3 DNA reads as TGTGCCAGGCAGCGGGGAACAGATACGCAGTATTTT. The full variable domain, completed using reference TRBV2 and TRBJ2-3, is EPEVTQTPSHQVTQMGQEVILRCVPISNHLYFYWYRQILGQKVEFLVSFYNNEISEKSEIFDDQFSVERPDGSNFTLKIRSTKLEDSAMYFCARQRGTDTQYFGPGTRLTVL.

This chain uses TRBV28 with TRBJ1-1; D is ambiguous. Germline V CDR1 and CDR2: MDHEN, SYDVKM. The CDR3 is 13 residues long. V was shortened by 5 bases and J by 0 bases, with 7 bases between the two germline ends. CDR3 in amino acids: CASSTRMNTEAFF. Written as DNA, the CDR3 is TGTGCCAGCAGTACCAGAATGAACACTGAAGCTTTCTTT.

The V and J genes are TRBV6-1 and TRBJ1-6, with TRBD1 as a possible D gene (5 bases). V lost 4 bases and J 7 bases, leaving 14 bases between the germline ends. The CDR3 is 15 residues long. Germline V gene sequence: CDR1 MNHNS, CDR2 SASEGT. The CDR3 here is CASSGTGGENSPLHF. The CDR3 bases are TGTGCCAGCAGTGGGACGGGGGGGGAAAATTCACCCCTCCACTTT.

CDR3 residues: CASSTSDEYYEQYF. The CDR3, as DNA: TGTGCCAGCTCTACTTCTGACGAGTACTACGAGCAGTACTTC. The chain is built from TRBV5-6 and TRBJ2-7; D is unclear. V lost 7 bases, J lost 3 bases, and 17 bases lay in between. Germline-derived CDR1 and CDR2 are SGHDT and YYEEEE. CDR3 length equals 14 residues.

This clonotype was recorded many times. V and J are TRBV7-3 and TRBJ2-1; D is uncertain. The CDR3 has 13 amino acids. Trimming took 2 bases from V and 10 from J, leaving 12 bases between them. Per germline, CDR1 SGHTA and CDR2 FQGTGA. This CDR3 reads CASSLHMDGEQFF. In DNA, the CDR3 is TGTGCCAGCAGCTTACACATGGACGGGGAGCAGTTCTTC.

The rearrangement links TRBV7-2 to TRBJ2-5, with 12 bases identical to TRBD2. Losses at the gene ends were 4 bases for V and 2 bases for J; bases not matched to a gene: 2. Germline lookup yields CDR1 SGHTA and CDR2 FQGNSA. The length of the CDR3 is 15 residues. The chain's CDR3 is CASSSSGRGQETQYF. The CDR3 DNA follows: TGTGCCAGCAGCTCTAGCGGGAGGGGTCAAGAGACCCAGTACTTC.

This rearrangement joins TRBV6-4 to TRBJ2-7; D gene uncertain. The V end lost 0 bases, the J end lost 2 bases, and 5 bases lay between the germline ends. The CDR3 runs to 13 residues. Germline V CDR1 and CDR2: MRHNA, SNTAGT. CDR3 nucleotide sequence: TGTGCCAGCAGTGACTCACAAACCTACGAGCAGTACTTC. Translating it yields CASSDSQTYEQYF.

This clonotype came up many times. The CDR3 DNA follows: TGTGCCATCAGTGACCCAAATCGGGGGAGCCAAGAGACCCAGTACTTC. This translates into CAISDPNRGSQETQYF. The V and J genes are TRBV10-3 and TRBJ2-5, with D possibly matching TRBD2 (6 bases). The V end lost 3 bases, the J end lost 1 base, and 15 bases lay between the germline ends. Germline CDR1 reads ENHRY; CDR2 reads SYGVKD. This CDR3 spans 16 amino acids.

V usage is TRBV6-5 and J usage is TRBJ2-2; perhaps TRBD2 as D (5 bases). V was cut by 2 bases and J by 6 bases, with 13 bases left in between. The CDR3 contains 15 residues. Germline CDR1 MNHEY, CDR2 SVGAGI. CDR3 in amino acids: CASSYSTRGPGELFF. The CDR3 DNA is TGTGCCAGCAGTTACAGTACTAGAGGGCCCGGGGAGCTGTTTTTT.

This clonotype has just a few counts. The V gene is TRBV20-1, the J gene TRBJ2-5; 9 nucleotides match TRBD2. With V trimmed by 3 bases and J by 1 base, 3 bases remained unmatched. The CDR3 has 14 residues. Germline CDR1 DFQATT, CDR2 SNEGSKA (reference sequence). CDR3 sequence: CSASPAGGQETQYF. In DNA form, the CDR3 reads TGCAGTGCTAGCCCAGCGGGGGGCCAAGAGACCCAGTACTTC.

This clonotype was found many times. The chain recombines TRBV7-2 with TRBJ2-3; D remains unclear. From germline, CDR1 is SGHTA and CDR2 FQGNSA. Trimming pared 3 bases from V and 5 bases from J, leaving 9 bases between. The CDR3 covers 13 residues. The DNA of the CDR3 is TGTGCCAGCAGCTTTAAGCGTCTAGATACGCAGTATTTT. Translating it yields CASSFKRLDTQYF.

Turning to this clonotype: At one of its ends the junction is not consistent with the germline gene, which may arise from a read error. The chain is built from TRBV10-3 and TRBJ1-5; D remains ambiguous. The germline V gene encodes CDR1 ENHRY and CDR2 SYGVKD. The CDR3 length is 13 residues. The CDR3 reads CASSDPARQPRHF. CDR3 in DNA: TGTGCCAGCAGTGATCCGGCCCGCCAGCCCCGGCATTTT.

This clonotype was counted at least ten times. The chain employs TRBV3-1 and TRBJ1-1; TRBD1 agrees at 7 bases. The CDR3 length is 15 residues. The V gene end was trimmed by 6 bases and the J gene end by 0 bases; junction bases not matched to a gene: 7. Germline CDR1 and CDR2: LGHDT and YNNKEL (reference sequence). CDR3 region: CASSRNRGVNTEAFF. CDR3 sequence (DNA): TGTGCCAGCAGTCGGAACAGGGGTGTGAACACTGAAGCTTTCTTT.

The J gene is TRBJ2-5, the V gene TRBV15, with D perhaps assigned TRBD1 or TRBD2 (7 bases each). CDR1 and CDR2 (germline): LNHNV, YYDKDF (reference sequence). Trimming removed 3 bases from V and 5 bases from J, with 19 bases in between. The CDR3 has 16 amino acids. CDR3 region: CATSSVVGGGFETQYF. CDR3 in DNA: TGTGCCACCAGCAGCGTAGTGGGAGGGGGCTTCGAGACCCAGTACTTC.

The chain is built from TRBV10-3 and TRBJ1-4, with D possibly matching TRBD1 (5 bases). Germline loops: CDR1 ENHRY, CDR2 SYGVKD. The V gene lost 10 bases and the J gene lost 7 bases, with 31 bases spanning the gap. This CDR3 is 18 amino acids long. The CDR3 here is CATSSVRQTGGSGEKLFF. The CDR3 nucleotides are TGTGCCACTTCTAGCGTGAGACAGACCGGTGGTTCGGGTGAAAAACTGTTTTTT.

In the case of this clonotype: With a much larger clone just one base away, this may be a read error. This chain connects TRBV20-1 to TRBJ1-5; D remains unclear. This CDR3 is 14 amino acids long. The germline CDR1 and CDR2 sequences are DFQATT and SNEGSKA (reference sequence). CDR3 nucleotides: TGCAGTGCAGCGCCTGGTTATAGCAATCAGCCCCGGCATTTT. Translation: CSAAPGYSNQPRHF.